This entry lists 25 T cell receptor beta chains sequenced from one sample in a study of read filtering for tumor transcriptome and immune sequencing. From around 0.4 ug of RNA, a library with molecular barcoded alpha/delta and beta/gamma adaptors was made. TCRdb used MiXCR to reprocess the reads, holding one entry per CDR3 protein. The sample has approximately 90,000 distinct CDR3 sequences, around an eighth seen once. The material sequenced was a population of CD138-negative cells sorted from bone marrow. The receptors stem from a donor at least 40 years old with multiple myeloma.

CDR3 sequence reads: CSVERMNTEAFF. CDR3 nucleotides: TGCAGCGTTGAAAGGATGAACACTGAAGCTTTCTTT. V and J are TRBV29-1 and TRBJ1-1, with D uncertain. The V and J ends lost 2 bases and 0 bases respectively, with 4 bases between them. Germline lookup yields CDR1 SQVTM and CDR2 ANQGSEA. The CDR3 sequence is 12 residues long.

Many counts were recorded for this clonotype. This sequence joins TRBV7-3 and TRBJ2-1; 14 nucleotides agree with TRBD2. The junction had 2 bases not matched to a gene; V was cut back by 4 bases and J by 6 bases. The CDR3 consists of 15 residues. Germline V gene data show CDR1 as SGHTA and CDR2 as FQGTGA. Written as DNA, the CDR3 is TGTGCCAGCAGCTCGGGACTAGCGGGAGCCAATGAGCAGTTCTTC. It translates to CASSSGLAGANEQFF.

This clonotype turned up a few times. The V call is TRBV3-1, the J call TRBJ2-5, with TRBD2 matching 9 bases. Trimming removed 1 base from V and 7 bases from J; junction bases left unmatched: 4. In germline, CDR1 is LGHDT, CDR2 YNNKEL (reference sequence). The CDR3 has 14 residues. The CDR3 DNA reads TGTGCCAGCAGCCAAGCGGCGGGAGGGCCGACCCAGTACTTC. Protein sequence: CASSQAAGGPTQYF.

This clonotype has a count of ten or more. The chain has TRBV28 and TRBJ1-5, with D unresolved. This CDR3 has 13 residues. V shed 8 bases and J shed 4 bases, with 12 bases lying between them. Germline V gives CDR1 MDHEN, CDR2 SYDVKM. The CDR3 loop is CASGRGLNQPQHF. The CDR3 bases are TGTGCCAGCGGCAGAGGGTTGAATCAGCCCCAGCATTTT. Drawing the rest from reference TRBV28 and TRBJ1-5, the complete variable domain is DVKVTQSSRYLVKRTGEKVFLECVQDMDHENMFWYRQDPGLGLRLIYFSYDVKMKEKGDIPEGYSVSREKKERFSLILESASTNQTSMYLCASGRGLNQPQHFGDGTRLSIL.

About this clonotype itself: The germline gene is not matched at one end of the junction; a read error may be the cause. This chain uses TRBV7-2 with TRBJ1-1; the D is unclear. The CDR3 extends over 13 amino acids. The germline CDR1 and CDR2 sequences are SGHTA and FQGNSA. This CDR3 is CASSIYRDTEAFF. The CDR3 bases are TGTGCCAGCAGCATTTATAGAGACACGGAAGCTTTCTTT.

This clonotype was counted many times. The rearrangement joins TRBV3-1 to TRBJ2-5, with 7 bases fitting TRBD1. Looked up from germline, CDR1 is LGHDT and CDR2 is YNNKEL (reference sequence). V lost 1 base to trimming and J lost 5 bases; unmatched junction nucleotides: 10. There are 16 residues in the CDR3. The CDR3 region has the DNA TGTGCCAGCAGCCAAGGTAGCACAGGGGTCGGGGAGACCCAGTACTTC. Encoded protein: CASSQGSTGVGETQYF.

The sample holds many counts of this clonotype. This rearrangement joins TRBV19 to TRBJ2-1; D is ambiguous. The CDR3 extends over 12 amino acids. With 6 bases removed from V and 6 bases from J, the gap between germline ends came to 9 bases. The germline CDR1 and CDR2 sequences are LNHDA and SQIVND (reference sequence). This CDR3 is CASSWSSNEQFF. The CDR3 region has the DNA TGTGCCAGTAGCTGGTCGAGCAATGAGCAGTTCTTC.

This clonotype has ten or more counts. The chain uses TRBV9 and TRBJ1-1; TRBD1 matches at 7 bases. The germline V gene has CDR1 SGDLS and CDR2 YYNGEE. Trimming removed 3 bases from V and 1 base from J; junction bases left unmatched: 9. The CDR3 extends over 16 amino acids. The CDR3 DNA follows: TGTGCCAGCAGCGAATATTACGGGACAGCGAACACTGAAGCTTTCTTT. Its translation: CASSEYYGTANTEAFF.

This clonotype has ten or more counts. The chain combines TRBV5-1 with TRBJ1-5; D is possibly TRBD1 (5 bases). The CDR3 has 15 amino acids. Germline V CDR1 and CDR2: SGHRS, YFSETQ. V was shortened by 1 base and J by 7 bases, with 15 bases between the two germline ends. The CDR3 region has the DNA TGCGCCAGCAGCTTGAATACGGGGCGGGAACAGCCCCAGCATTTT. Its translation is CASSLNTGREQPQHF.

This clonotype was seen many times. This rearrangement joins TRBV2 to TRBJ1-1; unclear D gene. Trimming stripped 0 bases from V and 5 bases from J, with 4 bases between. The CDR3 has 12 residues. The germline CDR1 and CDR2 sequences are SNHLY and FYNNEI. CDR3 in DNA: TGTGCCAGCAGTGAAGCGAGAACTGAAGCTTTCTTT. Its translation is CASSEARTEAFF.

Ten or more counts support this clonotype. The chain is built from TRBV20-1 and TRBJ2-3; D uncertain. CDR1 and CDR2 (germline): DFQATT, SNEGSKA (reference sequence). CDR3 size: 13 residues. V was pared by 0 bases and J by 8 bases, with 12 bases between. The DNA for the CDR3 is TGCAGTGCTAGAGATCCGCAGATTATTACGCAGTATTTT. Residues: CSARDPQIITQYF.

The rearrangement joins TRBV7-2 to TRBJ1-3; D gene unclear. The germline V gene has CDR1 SGHTA and CDR2 FQGNSA. V lost 5 bases to trimming and J lost 1 base, with 12 bases between them. The CDR3 is 15 amino acids. The CDR3 DNA is TGTGCCAGCAGCCTTACGTCGGGGTCTGGAAACACCATATATTTT. Encoded protein: CASSLTSGSGNTIYF.

With regard to this clonotype: Because the CDR3 is missing its conserved closing phenylalanine or tryptophan, this is likely a read error. The chain has TRBV29-1 and TRBJ1-1; possible D gene TRBD1, 6 bases. The V and J ends lost 5 bases and 1 base respectively, with 11 bases between them. This CDR3 has 13 residues. Germline V CDR1 and CDR2: SQVTM, ANQGSEA. The CDR3 DNA is TGCAGCGTTCGGGGGCTAGGGAACACTGAAGCTTTCCTT. Its protein product is CSVRGLGNTEAFL.

In its sample, this clonotype was seen a few times. V is TRBV7-9 and J is TRBJ1-2; 7 bases are a match to TRBD1. Losses at the gene ends were 6 bases for V and 4 bases for J; bases not matched to a gene: 5. CDR3 length: 13 residues. Germline CDR1 SEHNR, CDR2 FQNEAQ (reference sequence). CDR3 residues: CASSYRGSYGYTF. The CDR3 nucleotides read TGTGCCAGCAGTTACAGGGGCTCCTATGGCTACACCTTC.

This clonotype was seen repeatedly, ten times or more. For the CDR3, the DNA is TGTGCCAGCAGTTACCAGACTAGTGAGCAGTTCTTC. It translates to CASSYQTSEQFF. The rearrangement uses TRBV6-2 or TRBV6-3 and TRBJ2-1; TRBD2 is a possible D gene (6 bases). CDR3 size: 12 residues. Germline V lookup: CDR1 MNHEY, CDR2 SVGEGT. The germline V and J ends were trimmed by 2 bases and 9 bases, with 8 bases remaining between them.

This clonotype was seen ten or more times. The chain is built from TRBV7-9 and TRBJ2-1; the match to TRBD1 covers 10 bases. Germline CDR1 is SEHNR and CDR2 is FQNEAQ (reference sequence). The CDR3 loop spans 14 amino acids. V shed 4 bases and J 9 bases; nucleotides not matched to a gene: 6. CDR3 in DNA: TGTGCCAGCAGCTGGCGGACAGGGGGACTTGAGCAGTTCTTC. This gives the protein CASSWRTGGLEQFF.

This clonotype was recorded at least ten times. V is TRBV29-1 and J is TRBJ1-1; no clear D. Trimming shortened V by 4 bases and J by 7 bases, and 19 bases separated the two germline ends. The CDR3 totals 14 residues. Germline V gives CDR1 SQVTM, CDR2 ANQGSEA. The CDR3 protein is CSVATPGNGDEAFF. The CDR3 region has the DNA TGCAGCGTTGCTACCCCCGGGAACGGGGATGAAGCTTTCTTT.

The chain employs TRBV15 and TRBJ2-7, with D possibly called TRBD1 or TRBD2 (5 bases each). The germline V and J ends were trimmed by 5 bases and 6 bases, with 17 bases remaining between them. Germline V lookup: CDR1 LNHNV, CDR2 YYDKDF (reference sequence). CDR3 length: 14 residues. CDR3 nucleotides: TGTGCCACCAGCGGGGGACCGGGGTCGGCCGAGCAGTACTTC. It yields the protein CATSGGPGSAEQYF.

This clonotype was seen repeatedly, ten times or more. The V and J genes are TRBV5-1 and TRBJ1-3, with D possibly TRBD1 on 5 matching bases. Germline values: CDR1 SGHRS, CDR2 YFSETQ. The CDR3 runs 19 residues. Deletions cut 0 bases from V and 4 bases from J, with 23 bases between. CDR3 in DNA: TGCGCCAGCAGCTTGGCCGGGACTAGCGGGACCCGTTGGGGAAACACCATATATTTT. Amino acid sequence: CASSLAGTSGTRWGNTIYF.

The sample holds a few counts of this clonotype. Since no conserved phenylalanine or tryptophan closes the CDR3, a read error is the likely cause. The chain is built from TRBV6-2 or TRBV6-3 and TRBJ1-5, with D uncertain. The CDR3 runs to 14 residues. The germline V gene encodes CDR1 MNHEY and CDR2 SVGEGT. V gave up 10 bases and J gave up 4 bases, with 17 bases separating them. The CDR3 protein is CATTDLQGNQPQHL. The CDR3 DNA reads TGTGCCACCACCGACTTACAAGGTAATCAGCCCCAGCATTTG.

CDR3 DNA: TGCAGTGCTCCCGGGTGGGAGACTGAAGCTTTCTTT. This gives the protein CSAPGWETEAFF. This rearrangement joins TRBV20-1 to TRBJ1-1; D remains ambiguous. Germline V gives CDR1 DFQATT, CDR2 SNEGSKA (reference sequence). The germline V and J ends were trimmed by 5 bases and 5 bases, with 12 bases remaining between them. The CDR3 length is 12 residues.

This clonotype has a count of ten or more. The rearrangement joins TRBV5-1 to TRBJ2-7, with TRBD1 matching 9 bases. Per germline, CDR1 SGHRS and CDR2 YFSETQ. The CDR3 covers 14 residues. V shed 8 bases, J shed 0 bases, and the junction held 6 bases outside the gene matches. The CDR3 here is CASKGQGSSYEQYF. The CDR3, as DNA: TGCGCCAGTAAAGGACAGGGGTCCTCCTACGAGCAGTACTTC. The variable domain in full, completed from reference TRBV5-1 and TRBJ2-7, reads KAGVTQTPRYLIKTRGQQVTLSCSPISGHRSVSWYQQTPGQGLQFLFEYFSETQRNKGNFPGRFSGRQFSNSRSEMNVSTLELGDSALYLCASKGQGSSYEQYFGPGTRLTVT.

The V call is TRBV29-1, the J call TRBJ1-3, with D hard to call. The CDR3 runs to 13 residues. Between the trimmed V and J ends, which lost 2 bases and 0 bases, there was a span of 5 bases. Germline loops: CDR1 SQVTM, CDR2 ANQGSEA. The CDR3 loop reads CSVEINSGNTIYF. The CDR3 region has the DNA TGCAGCGTTGAAATCAACTCTGGAAACACCATATATTTT. Looking up the rest from reference TRBV29-1 and TRBJ1-3 gives the full variable domain: SAVISQKPSRDICQRGTSLTIQCQVDSQVTMMFWYRQQPGQSLTLIATANQGSEATYESGFVIDKFPISRPNLTFSTLTVSNMSPEDSSIYLCSVEINSGNTIYFGEGSWLTVV.

Many counts were recorded for this clonotype. The chain joins TRBV11-3 to TRBJ2-3; 7 positions agree with TRBD2. V trimming: 5 bases; J trimming: 9 bases; junction bases outside the gene matches: 8. Germline loops: CDR1 SGHNT, CDR2 YENEEA. The CDR3 is made up of 13 amino acids. For the CDR3, the DNA is TGTGCCAGCAGCGACGGACTAGTTCCCACGCAGTATTTT. Protein product: CASSDGLVPTQYF.

This clonotype has ten or more counts. One end of the junction is discordant with germline, which a read error may explain. The CDR3 region has the DNA TGTGCCAGCAGCGTAGGGAGTGGGACAGGGGGTACTAACGAAAAACTGTTTTTT. This codes for CASSVGSGTGGTNEKLFF. The chain recombines TRBV9 with TRBJ1-4, with 11 bases lining up with TRBD1. CDR1 SGDLS and CDR2 YYNGEE come from the germline V gene. CDR3 length equals 18 residues.